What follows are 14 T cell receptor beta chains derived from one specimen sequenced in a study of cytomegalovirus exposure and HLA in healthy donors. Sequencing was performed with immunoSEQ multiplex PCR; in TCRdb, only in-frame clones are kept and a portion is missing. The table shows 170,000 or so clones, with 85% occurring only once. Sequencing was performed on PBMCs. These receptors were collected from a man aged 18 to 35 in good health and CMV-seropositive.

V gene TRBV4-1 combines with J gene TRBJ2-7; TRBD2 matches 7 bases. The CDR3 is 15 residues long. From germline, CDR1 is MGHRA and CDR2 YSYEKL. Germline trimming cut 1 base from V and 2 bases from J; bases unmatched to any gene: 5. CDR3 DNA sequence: TGCGCCAGCAGCCAAGGTGGACTAGGACCCTACGAGCAGTACTTC. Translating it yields CASSQGGLGPYEQYF.

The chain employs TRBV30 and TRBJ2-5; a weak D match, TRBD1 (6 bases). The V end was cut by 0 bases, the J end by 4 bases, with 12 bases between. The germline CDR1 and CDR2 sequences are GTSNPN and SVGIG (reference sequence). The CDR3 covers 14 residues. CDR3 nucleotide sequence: TGTGCCTGGAGTGTACAAGCAGGGGTAGAGACCCAGTACTTC. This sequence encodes CAWSVQAGVETQYF.

In nucleotides, the CDR3 is TGTGCCAGTAGTCCGACAGGGGGTTTCTATGGCTACACCTTC. Its translation is CASSPTGGFYGYTF. The V gene is TRBV19, the J gene TRBJ1-2; TRBD1 agrees at 9 bases. V lost 5 bases to trimming and J lost 4 bases; unmatched junction nucleotides: 5. Germline loops: CDR1 LNHDA, CDR2 SQIVND (reference sequence). The CDR3 totals 14 residues.

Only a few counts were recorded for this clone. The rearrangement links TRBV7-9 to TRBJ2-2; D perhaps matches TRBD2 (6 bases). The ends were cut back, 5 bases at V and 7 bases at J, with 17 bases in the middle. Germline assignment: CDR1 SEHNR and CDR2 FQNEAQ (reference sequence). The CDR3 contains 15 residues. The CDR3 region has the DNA TGTGCCAGCAGCCACCGCGGGGATGGTGACGGGGAGCTGTTTTTT. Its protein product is CASSHRGDGDGELFF.

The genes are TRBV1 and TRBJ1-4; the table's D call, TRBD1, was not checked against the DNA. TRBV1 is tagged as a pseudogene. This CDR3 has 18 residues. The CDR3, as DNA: TGCACCAGCAGCCATATTCCGGGACAGGGGTCAACTAATGAAAAACTGTTTTTT. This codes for CTSSHIPGQGSTNEKLFF.

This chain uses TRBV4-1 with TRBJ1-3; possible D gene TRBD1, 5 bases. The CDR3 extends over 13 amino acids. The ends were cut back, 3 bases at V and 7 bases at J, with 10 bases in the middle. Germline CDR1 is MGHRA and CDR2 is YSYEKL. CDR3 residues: CASSQTEWNTIYF. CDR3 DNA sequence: TGCGCCAGCAGCCAGACAGAGTGGAACACCATATATTTT.

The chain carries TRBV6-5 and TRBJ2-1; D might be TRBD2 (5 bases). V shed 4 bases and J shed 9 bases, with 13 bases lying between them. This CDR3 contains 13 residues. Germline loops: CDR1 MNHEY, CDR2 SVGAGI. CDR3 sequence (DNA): TGTGCCAGCAGTTCTGTGGGAGCCCTTGAGCAGTTCTTC. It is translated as CASSSVGALEQFF.

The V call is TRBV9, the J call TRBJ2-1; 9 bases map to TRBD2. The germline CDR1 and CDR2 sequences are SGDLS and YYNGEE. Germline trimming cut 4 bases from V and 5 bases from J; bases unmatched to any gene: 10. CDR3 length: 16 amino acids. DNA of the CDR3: TGTGCCAGCAGCCCTATAGCGGGAGTGTTTAACAATGAGCAGTTCTTC. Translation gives CASSPIAGVFNNEQFF.

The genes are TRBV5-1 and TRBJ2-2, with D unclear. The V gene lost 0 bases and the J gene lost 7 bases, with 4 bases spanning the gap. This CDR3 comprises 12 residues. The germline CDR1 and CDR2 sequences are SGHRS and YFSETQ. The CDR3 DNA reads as TGCGCCAGCAGCTTGGCCCGCGGGGAGCTGTTTTTT. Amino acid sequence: CASSLARGELFF.

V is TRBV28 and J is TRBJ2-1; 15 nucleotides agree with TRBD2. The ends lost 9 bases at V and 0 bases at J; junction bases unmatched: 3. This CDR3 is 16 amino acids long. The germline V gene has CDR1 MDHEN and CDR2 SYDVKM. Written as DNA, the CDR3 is TGTGCCAGTGGACTAGCGGGGGGGAGCTCCTACAATGAGCAGTTCTTC. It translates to CASGLAGGSSYNEQFF.

The CDR3 spells CASTDSLPRGDYGYTF. The CDR3 DNA is TGTGCCAGTACCGACAGCCTTCCTAGGGGTGACTATGGCTACACCTTC. This chain links TRBV19 with TRBJ1-2; weak D call: TRBD1 (5 bases). Germline lookup yields CDR1 LNHDA and CDR2 SQIVND (reference sequence). The CDR3 is 16 amino acids. V was cut by 7 bases and J by 3 bases, with 21 bases left in between.

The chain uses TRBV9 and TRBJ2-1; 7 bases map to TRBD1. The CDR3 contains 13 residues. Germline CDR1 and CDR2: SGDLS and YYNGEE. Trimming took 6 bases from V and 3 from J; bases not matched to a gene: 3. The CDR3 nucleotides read TGTGCCAGCAACAGGGACAGCTACAATGAGCAGTTCTTC. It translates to CASNRDSYNEQFF.

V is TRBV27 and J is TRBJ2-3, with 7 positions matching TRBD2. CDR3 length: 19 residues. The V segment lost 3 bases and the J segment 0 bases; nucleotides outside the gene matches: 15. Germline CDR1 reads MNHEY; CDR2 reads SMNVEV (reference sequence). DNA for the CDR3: TGTGCCAGCAGTTTCGGTCGAGCGGGGTTGGCCTATAGCACAGATACGCAGTATTTT. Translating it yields CASSFGRAGLAYSTDTQYF.

In DNA form, the CDR3 reads TGTGCCAGTAGTATGACAAAACGCGAGCAGTACTTC. It translates to CASSMTKREQYF. The V gene is TRBV19, the J gene TRBJ2-7, with D hard to call. With 3 bases removed from V and 6 bases from J, the gap between germline ends came to 9 bases. This CDR3 has 12 residues. Per germline, CDR1 LNHDA and CDR2 SQIVND (reference sequence).